Below, 21 T cell receptor beta chains from the same sample are listed, as sequenced in a study of T cell repertoires in cytomegalovirus infection. TCRdb ran MiXCR on the reads and lists one entry per CDR3 protein. Here the sample spans approximately 730,000 distinct CDR3 sequences, almost 30% being singletons. Their target antigens are unknown. The source material was cultured CD8+ T cells from PBMCs, sampled from culture after CMV antigen stimulation. All receptors derive from a human donor in good health (CMV status not recorded). Some clones in this sample may be carry-over from other donors' samples.

The genes are TRBV27 and TRBJ1-4; D uncertain. Germline lookup yields CDR1 MNHEY and CDR2 SMNVEV (reference sequence). The CDR3 contains 15 residues. V lost 0 bases, J lost 6 bases, and 11 bases lay in between. The CDR3 region has the DNA TGTGCCAGCAGTTTATCGCCTACCTGGGATGAAAAACTGTTTTTT. Encoded protein: CASSLSPTWDEKLFF.

This chain joins TRBV14 and TRBJ1-2, with D tentatively TRBD1 (5 bases). CDR1 SGHDN and CDR2 FVKESK come from the germline V gene. The CDR3 sequence is 15 residues long. The germline V and J ends were trimmed by 2 bases and 3 bases, with 13 bases remaining between them. The CDR3 sequence: CASSQRQGTHYGYTF. The CDR3 region has the DNA TGTGCCAGCAGCCAACGGCAGGGAACCCACTATGGCTACACCTTC.

This clonotype has a count of ten or more. The genes are TRBV27 and TRBJ1-1, with D possibly TRBD1 on 6 matching bases. V shed 7 bases and J shed 1 base, with 10 bases lying between them. CDR1 and CDR2 (germline): MNHEY, SMNVEV (reference sequence). The CDR3 is made up of 13 amino acids. Written as DNA, the CDR3 is TGTGCCAGCAAAGGGGGGGCGAACACTGAAGCTTTCTTT. Amino acid sequence: CASKGGANTEAFF.

This chain links TRBV20-1 with TRBJ2-1, with D perhaps TRBD2 (6 bases). Per the germline V gene, CDR1 is DFQATT and CDR2 is SNEGSKA (reference sequence). The CDR3 contains 15 residues. With 0 bases removed from V and 0 bases from J, the gap between germline ends came to 9 bases. The CDR3 is CSARDERVSYNEQFF. The CDR3 coding sequence is TGCAGTGCTAGAGATGAGCGGGTCTCCTACAATGAGCAGTTCTTC.

This clonotype has more than one count but fewer than ten. The chain joins TRBV7-8 to TRBJ1-1; tentatively, D is TRBD1 (6 bases). V was pared by 3 bases and J by 4 bases, with 18 bases between. Germline loops: CDR1 SGHVS, CDR2 FQNEAQ. The CDR3 consists of 16 residues. For the CDR3, the DNA is TGTGCCAGCAGCTTTAAGGCGCAGAGGGGGAGCACTGAAGCTTTCTTT. Its translation is CASSFKAQRGSTEAFF.

The chain recombines TRBV20-1 with TRBJ1-1, with D hard to call. The CDR3 is made up of 17 amino acids. Trimming removed 3 bases from V and 5 bases from J, with 25 bases in between. Germline assignment: CDR1 DFQATT and CDR2 SNEGSKA (reference sequence). In nucleotides, the CDR3 is TGCAGTGCTAGGAGGATCGGTCCGATATCACACGGGACTGAAGCTTTCTTT. Its translation: CSARRIGPISHGTEAFF.

The sample holds many counts of this clonotype. The V and J genes are TRBV7-9 and TRBJ2-7; D gene ambiguous. V lost 2 bases, J lost 3 bases, and 11 bases lay in between. Germline lookup yields CDR1 SEHNR and CDR2 FQNEAQ (reference sequence). The CDR3 length is 14 residues. This CDR3 is CASSLSGRNYEQYV. CDR3 coding DNA: TGTGCCAGCAGCTTATCGGGCAGAAACTACGAGCAGTACGTC.

The chain has TRBV4-1 and TRBJ1-6; no reliable D call. This CDR3 has 21 amino acids. CDR1 is MGHRA and CDR2 is YSYEKL in the germline V gene. Trimming pared 0 bases from V and 1 base from J, leaving 22 bases between. CDR3 sequence: CASSQDEVQALGSSYNSPLHF. The CDR3 DNA reads TGCGCCAGCAGCCAAGATGAGGTTCAGGCCCTTGGTAGTTCCTATAATTCACCCCTCCACTTT.

The J gene is TRBJ2-2, the V gene TRBV4-3; perhaps TRBD1 as D (6 bases). This CDR3 has 14 amino acids. Looked up from germline, CDR1 is LGHNA and CDR2 is YSLEER. V was clipped by 1 base and J by 8 bases, with 11 bases between them. The CDR3 loop reads CASSQASGTGELFF. The DNA for the CDR3 is TGCGCCAGCAGCCAAGCCTCAGGGACAGGGGAGCTGTTTTTT.

The rearrangement links TRBV27 to TRBJ1-4; D gene ambiguous. Germline values: CDR1 MNHEY, CDR2 SMNVEV (reference sequence). Trimming pared 8 bases from V and 6 bases from J, leaving 16 bases between. The CDR3 consists of 14 residues. In DNA, the CDR3 is TGTGCCAGCGGCCAAAAAAGGGTGGATGAAAAACTGTTTTTT. Protein product: CASGQKRVDEKLFF.

The rearrangement joins TRBV5-5 to TRBJ1-5; 8 nucleotides agree with TRBD1. Germline V gene lookup returns CDR1 SGHKS and CDR2 YYEKEE (reference sequence). CDR3 length: 14 residues. The J segment lost 6 bases and the V segment lost 5 bases, leaving 7 bases of the junction unmatched. CDR3 sequence reads: CASSSTGESQPQHF. The DNA for the CDR3 is TGTGCCAGCAGTTCGACAGGGGAGAGTCAGCCCCAGCATTTT.

This clonotype was seen only a few times. The V and J genes are TRBV6-2 or TRBV6-3 and TRBJ1-1; D unresolved. Trimming left V 2 bases short and J 1 base short, with 11 bases between. Germline V CDR1 and CDR2: MNHEY, SVGEGT. The CDR3 is 15 residues long. The CDR3 region has the DNA TGTGCCAGCAGTTACGATCCGGATGGGAACACTGAAGCTTTCTTT. It translates to CASSYDPDGNTEAFF.

The J gene is TRBJ2-1, the V gene TRBV4-1, with TRBD1 matching 9 bases. CDR3 length: 15 amino acids. Trimming cost V 1 base and J 6 bases; bases outside gene matches: 4. Germline V gene sequence: CDR1 MGHRA, CDR2 YSYEKL. In DNA form, the CDR3 reads TGCGCCAGCAGCCAAGGCGGGACAGGGATCAATGAGCAGTTCTTC. This gives the protein CASSQGGTGINEQFF.

This chain joins TRBV6-1 and TRBJ2-7; D uncertain. Germline V CDR1 and CDR2: MNHNS, SASEGT. The CDR3 covers 15 residues. Trimming removed 0 bases from V and 4 bases from J, with 13 bases in between. CDR3: CASSEAGSDGYEQYV. The CDR3 coding sequence is TGTGCCAGCAGTGAAGCTGGGTCTGACGGATACGAGCAGTACGTC.

The chain links TRBV9 to TRBJ1-2; 7 bases fit TRBD1. CDR1 and CDR2 (germline): SGDLS, YYNGEE. The V segment lost 6 bases and the J segment 6 bases; nucleotides outside the gene matches: 5. This CDR3 spans 12 amino acids. CDR3 bases: TGTGCCAGCAACGACAGGGTCGATGGCTACACCTTC. As protein: CASNDRVDGYTF.

The chain employs TRBV2 and TRBJ1-5, with TRBD1 matching over 7 bases. The CDR3 length is 17 residues. CDR1 is SNHLY, CDR2 FYNNEI, per germline. Losses at the gene ends were 4 bases for V and 0 bases for J; bases not matched to a gene: 9. In DNA, the CDR3 is TGTGCCAGCAGTGGTGACAGGGAAAGAAATAGCAATCAGCCCCAGCATTTT. It is translated as CASSGDRERNSNQPQHF.

This clonotype was counted ten times or more. Here the CDR3 reads CASHGAAYGDTEAFF. The CDR3 DNA reads TGTGCCAGCCACGGGGCGGCATATGGGGACACTGAAGCTTTCTTT. The chain carries TRBV6-5 and TRBJ1-1; D is possibly TRBD1 (5 bases). V lost 8 bases and J lost 3, with 19 bases in between. This CDR3 has 15 amino acids. Germline loops: CDR1 MNHEY, CDR2 SVGAGI.

This clonotype was observed at least ten times. This chain connects TRBV7-8 to TRBJ2-2; TRBD1 aligns across 8 bases. This CDR3 has 14 residues. With V trimmed by 6 bases and J by 4 bases, 4 bases remained unmatched. CDR1 and CDR2 from the germline V gene are SGHVS and FQNEAQ. The CDR3 is CASRPGGGTGELFF. DNA of the CDR3: TGTGCCAGCAGACCAGGGGGCGGCACCGGGGAGCTGTTTTTT.

This clonotype was observed at least ten times. This chain joins TRBV7-2 and TRBJ2-3, with 10 bases matching TRBD1. After removal of 5 bases from V and 5 bases from J, the junction contained 10 bases not matched to a gene. The germline V gene has CDR1 SGHTA and CDR2 FQGNSA. CDR3 length: 16 amino acids. CDR3 in DNA: TGTGCCAGCAGCCGACGGACAGGGGGAATTGAAGATACGCAGTATTTT. Amino acids: CASSRRTGGIEDTQYF.

Only a few counts were recorded for this clonotype. CDR3 sequence: CASRERFQGNYGYTF. CDR3 nucleotide sequence: TGTGCCAGCAGGGAACGATTTCAGGGGAACTATGGCTACACCTTC. The V call is TRBV6-4, the J call TRBJ1-2; D may be TRBD1 (6 bases). Trimming removed 6 bases from V and 2 bases from J, with 16 bases in between. The CDR3 runs 15 residues. Germline-derived CDR1 and CDR2 are MRHNA and SNTAGT.

The sample holds many counts of this clonotype. The chain carries TRBV7-2 and TRBJ1-1; TRBD1 aligns across 10 bases. CDR3 length: 14 residues. CDR1 SGHTA and CDR2 FQGNSA come from the germline V gene. The V and J ends lost 4 bases and 5 bases, in that order; junction bases with no gene match: 4. CDR3 bases: TGTGCCAGCAGCTCGACAGGGGGCGGGACTGAAGCTTTCTTT. As protein: CASSSTGGGTEAFF.